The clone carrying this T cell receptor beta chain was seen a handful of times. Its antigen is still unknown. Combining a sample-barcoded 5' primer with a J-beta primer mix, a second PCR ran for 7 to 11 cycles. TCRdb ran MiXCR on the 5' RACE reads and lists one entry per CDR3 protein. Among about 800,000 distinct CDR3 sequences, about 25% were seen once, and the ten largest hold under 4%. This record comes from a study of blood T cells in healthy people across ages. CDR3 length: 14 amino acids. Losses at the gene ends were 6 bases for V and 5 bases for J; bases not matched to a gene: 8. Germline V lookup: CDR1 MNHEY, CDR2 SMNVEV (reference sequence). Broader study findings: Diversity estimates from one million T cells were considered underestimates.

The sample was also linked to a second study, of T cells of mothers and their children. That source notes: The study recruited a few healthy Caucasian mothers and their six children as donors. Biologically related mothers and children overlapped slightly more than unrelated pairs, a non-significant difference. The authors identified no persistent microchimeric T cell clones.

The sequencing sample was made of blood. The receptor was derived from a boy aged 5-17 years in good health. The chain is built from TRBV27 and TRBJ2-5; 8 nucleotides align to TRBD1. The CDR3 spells CASSSGQGFETQYF. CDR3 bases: TGTGCCAGCAGCTCCGGACAGGGTTTTGAGACCCAGTACTTC.